A selection of T cell receptor beta chains follows, all from one sample in a study of cytomegalovirus exposure and HLA in healthy donors. TCRdb's copy holds only in-frame clones and misses some; the assay was immunoSEQ multiplex PCR. The sample has under 130,000 clones; approximately 66% are singletons. Source material: PBMCs. Source of these receptors: a woman aged 50 to 65 in good health and CMV-seronegative. The CDR3 runs from the conserved cysteine through the conserved F or W. D genes are given only for firm matches. The size field is filled for only some rows; it gives once, few, many or a size class.

CDR3 protein: CASSPGRGLLAGDILAKNIQYF
CDR3 DNA: TGTGCCAGCTCTCCGGGCAGGGGGCTACTAGCGGGAGATATACTAGCCAAAAACATTCAGTACTTC
clone size: few
J gene: TRBJ2-4
V gene: TRBV18
D gene: TRBD2

CDR3 protein: CASSTKSSGNTIYF
CDR3 DNA: TGTGCCAGTAGTACCAAGAGCTCTGGAAACACCATATATTTT
clone size: .
J gene: TRBJ1-3
V gene: TRBV19
D gene: .

CDR3 protein: CASTSGLNQPQHF
CDR3 DNA: TGTGCCAGCACTAGCGGACTGAATCAGCCCCAGCATTTT
clone size: .
J gene: TRBJ1-5
V gene: TRBV6-5
D gene: .

CDR3 protein: CASSPGQGEYEQYF
CDR3 DNA: TGTGCCAGCAGCCCCGGACAGGGAGAGTACGAGCAGTACTTC
clone size: few
J gene: TRBJ2-7
V gene: TRBV7-9
D gene: TRBD1

CDR3 protein: CASSAIPRSTQYF
CDR3 DNA: TGCGCCAGCTCCGCTATCCCCCGTAGTACGCAGTATTTT
clone size: .
J gene: TRBJ2-3
V gene: TRBV10-1
D gene: .

CDR3 protein: CASSATQNTEAFF
CDR3 DNA: TGTGCCAGCAGTGCCACACAGAACACTGAAGCTTTCTTT
clone size: .
J gene: TRBJ1-1
V gene: TRBV6-4
D gene: .

CDR3 protein: CASRGGGTSGDHEQFF
CDR3 DNA: TGTGCCAGCAGGGGCGGGGGGACTAGCGGGGATCATGAGCAGTTCTTC
clone size: few
J gene: TRBJ2-1
V gene: TRBV7-2
D gene: TRBD2

CDR3 protein: CASSFGRQGNHGYTF
CDR3 DNA: TGTGCCAGCAGCTTTGGGCGACAGGGTAACCATGGCTACACCTTC
clone size: few
J gene: TRBJ1-2
V gene: TRBV5-6
D gene: TRBD1

CDR3 protein: CASSLVGEHTEAFF
CDR3 DNA: TGTGCCAGCAGCTTAGTAGGGGAACACACTGAAGCTTTCTTT
clone size: .
J gene: TRBJ1-1
V gene: TRBV11-1
D gene: .

CDR3 protein: CSGDSLTNGYTF
CDR3 DNA: TGCAGCGGCGACAGCCTCACGAATGGCTACACCTTC
clone size: .
J gene: TRBJ1-2
V gene: TRBV29-1
D gene: .

CDR3 protein: CASSSRQGSFIDF
CDR3 DNA: TGTGCCAGCAGCTCGAGACAGGGCTCTTTTATTGACTTC
clone size: .
J gene: TRBJ2-7
V gene: TRBV7-3
D gene: TRBD1

CDR3 protein: CASSYQGQETQYF
CDR3 DNA: TGTGCCAGCAGCTATCAGGGCCAAGAGACCCAGTACTTC
clone size: .
J gene: TRBJ2-5
V gene: TRBV7-2
D gene: .

CDR3 protein: CASSLNSGGKLFF
CDR3 DNA: TGTGCCAGCAGCTTAAACTCGGGAGGAAAACTGTTTTTT
clone size: few
J gene: TRBJ1-4
V gene: TRBV7-2
D gene: .

CDR3 protein: CSGTGGRAEEQFF
CDR3 DNA: TGCAGCGGGACGGGCGGGAGGGCCGAGGAGCAGTTCTTC
clone size: .
J gene: TRBJ2-1
V gene: TRBV29-1
D gene: TRBD2

CDR3 protein: CASSLDRTNTEAFF
CDR3 DNA: TGTGCCAGCAGTTTAGACAGAACGAACACTGAAGCTTTCTTT
clone size: .
J gene: TRBJ1-1
V gene: TRBV27
D gene: .

CDR3 protein: CASSPGTGVDQPQHF
CDR3 DNA: TGTGCCAGCTCACCAGGGACAGGCGTCGATCAGCCCCAGCATTTT
clone size: .
J gene: TRBJ1-5
V gene: TRBV18
D gene: TRBD1

CDR3 protein: CASSNNPPDTQYF
CDR3 DNA: TGTGCCAGCAGCAACAACCCCCCAGATACGCAGTATTTT
clone size: .
J gene: TRBJ2-3
V gene: TRBV7-6
D gene: .

CDR3 protein: CASSRGQGLLTEAFF
CDR3 DNA: TGCGCCAGCAGCCGAGGACAGGGGTTGCTCACTGAAGCTTTCTTT
clone size: .
J gene: TRBJ1-1
V gene: TRBV4-3
D gene: TRBD1

CDR3 protein: CASSLVSGGDQPQHF
CDR3 DNA: TGTGCCAGCAGCTTAGTCTCAGGGGGCGATCAGCCCCAGCATTTT
clone size: .
J gene: TRBJ1-5
V gene: TRBV7-2
D gene: TRBD1

CDR3 protein: CASSLEGGSIVYEQYF
CDR3 DNA: TGTGCCAGCAGCTTAGAAGGGGGAAGTATTGTCTACGAGCAGTACTTC
clone size: .
J gene: TRBJ2-7
V gene: TRBV11-2
D gene: .

CDR3 protein: CASRSGDEQYF
CDR3 DNA: TGCGCCAGCAGATCGGGGGACGAGCAGTACTTC
clone size: .
J gene: TRBJ2-7
V gene: TRBV10-1
D gene: .

CDR3 protein: CARGGAGGLNNEQFF
CDR3 DNA: TGTGCCAGGGGCGGGGCGGGGGGCTTGAACAATGAGCAGTTCTTC
clone size: .
J gene: TRBJ2-1
V gene: TRBV2
D gene: TRBD2

CDR3 protein: CASSYRGLYNEQFF
CDR3 DNA: TGTGCCAGTTCATACAGGGGACTGTACAATGAGCAGTTCTTC
clone size: few
J gene: TRBJ2-1
V gene: TRBV19
D gene: .

CDR3 protein: CASSPGRADTQYF
CDR3 DNA: TGTGCCAGCAGCCCGGGCAGGGCTGATACGCAGTATTTT
clone size: .
J gene: TRBJ2-3
V gene: TRBV5-4
D gene: .

CDR3 protein: CASSLYSGELFF
CDR3 DNA: TGCGCCAGCAGCTTGTATAGCGGGGAGCTGTTTTTT
clone size: .
J gene: TRBJ2-2
V gene: TRBV5-1
D gene: .

CDR3 protein: CASSETGGHDYTF
CDR3 DNA: TGTGCCAGCAGTGAGACAGGGGGGCATGACTACACCTTC
clone size: .
J gene: TRBJ1-2
V gene: TRBV5-4
D gene: TRBD1

CDR3 protein: CASSTGPGQETQYF
CDR3 DNA: TGTGCCAGCAGCACAGGGCCCGGGCAAGAGACCCAGTACTTC
clone size: .
J gene: TRBJ2-5
V gene: TRBV11-2
D gene: .

CDR3 protein: CASSPRGINHYGYTF
CDR3 DNA: TGTGCCAGCTCACCCCGAGGCATAAATCACTATGGCTACACCTTC
clone size: .
J gene: TRBJ1-2
V gene: TRBV18
D gene: .

CDR3 protein: CASSPIHRDSYTDTQYF
CDR3 DNA: TGTGCCAGCAGCCCTATCCACCGGGACTCCTACACAGATACGCAGTATTTT
clone size: .
J gene: TRBJ2-3
V gene: TRBV14
D gene: .